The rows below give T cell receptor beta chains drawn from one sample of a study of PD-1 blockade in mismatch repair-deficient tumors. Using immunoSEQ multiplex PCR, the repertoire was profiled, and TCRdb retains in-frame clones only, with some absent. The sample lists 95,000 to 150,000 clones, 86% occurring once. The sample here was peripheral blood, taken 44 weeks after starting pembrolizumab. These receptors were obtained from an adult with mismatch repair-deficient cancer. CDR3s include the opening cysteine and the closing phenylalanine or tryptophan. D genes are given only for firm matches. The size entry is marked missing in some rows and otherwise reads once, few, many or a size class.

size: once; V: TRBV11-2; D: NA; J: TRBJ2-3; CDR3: CASSKGGLKDTQYF; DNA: TGTGCCAGCAGCAAGGGTGGGCTAAAAGATACGCAGTATTTT
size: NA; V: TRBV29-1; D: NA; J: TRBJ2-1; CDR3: CSVEDHRSPYNEQFF; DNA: TGCAGCGTTGAAGATCATAGAAGTCCCTACAATGAGCAGTTCTTC
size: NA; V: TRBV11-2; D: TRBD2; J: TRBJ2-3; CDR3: CASSLGLASTDTQYF; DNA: TGTGCCAGCAGCTTAGGACTAGCATCCACAGATACGCAGTATTTT
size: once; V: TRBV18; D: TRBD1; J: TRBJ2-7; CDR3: CASSPDDRVGYEQYF; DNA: TGTGCCAGCTCACCAGATGACAGGGTTGGTTACGAGCAGTACTTC
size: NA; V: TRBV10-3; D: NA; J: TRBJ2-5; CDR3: CAIMRTQQETQYF; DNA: TGTGCCATCATGCGGACTCAGCAAGAGACCCAGTACTTC
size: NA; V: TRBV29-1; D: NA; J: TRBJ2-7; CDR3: CSVEDRAGISYEQYF; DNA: TGCAGCGTTGAAGATAGGGCAGGAATATCTTACGAGCAGTACTTC
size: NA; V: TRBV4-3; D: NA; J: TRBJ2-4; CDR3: CASSRGTHLFDKNIQYF; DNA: TGCGCCAGCAGCCGGGGGACTCACCTCTTCGACAAAAACATTCAGTACTTC
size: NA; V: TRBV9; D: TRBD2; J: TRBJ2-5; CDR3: CASSASGLLETQYF; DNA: TGTGCCAGCAGCGCTAGCGGGTTGTTAGAGACCCAGTACTTC
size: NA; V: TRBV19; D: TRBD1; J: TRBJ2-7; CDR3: CASSIQRQGRYEQYF; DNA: TGTGCCAGTAGTATCCAGAGACAGGGGCGATACGAGCAGTACTTC
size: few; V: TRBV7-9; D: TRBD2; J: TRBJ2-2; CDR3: CASSLAGGLAGPSGELFF; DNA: TGTGCCAGCAGCTTAGCAGGTGGGCTAGCGGGACCCTCCGGGGAGCTGTTTTTT
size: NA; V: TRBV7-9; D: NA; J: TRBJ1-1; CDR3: CASSPRGLGTEAFF; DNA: TGTGCCAGCAGCCCTAGGGGTTTGGGCACTGAAGCTTTCTTT
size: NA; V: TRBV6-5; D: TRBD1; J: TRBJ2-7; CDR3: CASSQGQKHEQYF; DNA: TGTGCCAGCAGCCAGGGACAGAAACACGAGCAGTACTTC
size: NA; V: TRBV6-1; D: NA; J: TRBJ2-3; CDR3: CASSELRTRSQYF; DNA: TGTGCCAGCAGTGAATTAAGGACTCGTTCGCAGTATTTT
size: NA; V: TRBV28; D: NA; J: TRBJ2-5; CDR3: CASRPWGARQETQYF; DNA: TGTGCCAGCAGGCCCTGGGGGGCCCGACAAGAGACCCAGTACTTC
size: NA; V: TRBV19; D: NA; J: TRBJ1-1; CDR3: CASSIGGEAFF; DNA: TGTGCCAGTAGTATCGGCGGTGAAGCTTTCTTT
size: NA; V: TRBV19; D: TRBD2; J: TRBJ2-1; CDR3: CASSSRTSGRRNEQFF; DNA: TGTGCCAGTAGTAGCCGGACTAGCGGGAGGCGTAATGAGCAGTTCTTC
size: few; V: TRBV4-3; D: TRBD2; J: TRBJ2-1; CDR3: CASSERLADYNEQFF; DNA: TGCGCCAGCAGCGAAAGACTAGCGGACTACAATGAGCAGTTCTTC
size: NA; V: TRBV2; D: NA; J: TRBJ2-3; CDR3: CASSSDYQITDTQYF; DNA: TGTGCCAGCAGCTCCGACTATCAAATCACAGATACGCAGTATTTT
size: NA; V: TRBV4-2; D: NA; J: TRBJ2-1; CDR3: CASSPTGNEQFF; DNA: TGTGCCAGCAGCCCCACAGGCAATGAGCAGTTCTTC
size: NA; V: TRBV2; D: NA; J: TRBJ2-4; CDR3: CASIPNGGTDIQYF; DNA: TGTGCCAGCATCCCTAACGGGGGCACTGACATTCAGTACTTC
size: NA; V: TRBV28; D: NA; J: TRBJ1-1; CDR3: CASSLDLKRRRTEAFF; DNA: TGTGCCAGCAGTTTGGATTTGAAGAGACGGAGGACTGAAGCTTTCTTT
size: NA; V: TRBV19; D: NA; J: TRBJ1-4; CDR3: CASSIGIRATNEKLFF; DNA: TGTGCCAGTAGTATTGGAATACGTGCAACTAATGAAAAACTGTTTTTT
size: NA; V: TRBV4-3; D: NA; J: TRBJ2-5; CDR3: CASSQGHAYQETQYF; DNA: TGCGCCAGCAGCCAAGGCCACGCATACCAAGAGACCCAGTACTTC
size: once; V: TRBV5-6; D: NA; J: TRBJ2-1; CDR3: CASSRSGTYNEQFF; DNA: TGTGCCAGCAGCCGAAGCGGGACATACAATGAGCAGTTCTTC
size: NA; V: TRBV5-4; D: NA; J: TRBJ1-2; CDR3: CASSLGSGQAYGYTF; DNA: TGTGCCAGCAGCTTAGGGTCAGGGCAGGCCTATGGCTACACCTTC
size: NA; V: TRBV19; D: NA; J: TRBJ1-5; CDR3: CASSIKYRGPNQPQHF; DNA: TGTGCCAGTAGTATTAAATATCGGGGGCCGAATCAGCCCCAGCATTTT
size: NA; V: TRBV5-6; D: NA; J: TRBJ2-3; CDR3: CASSGGNGDSYTDTQYF; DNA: TGTGCCAGCAGCGGGGGGAACGGGGACAGCTACACAGATACGCAGTATTTT
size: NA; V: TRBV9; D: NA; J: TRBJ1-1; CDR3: CASSVVERGEAFF; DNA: TGTGCCAGCAGCGTAGTCGAACGAGGGGAAGCTTTCTTT
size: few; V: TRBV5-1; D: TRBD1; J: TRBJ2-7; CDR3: CASSLGTGPYEQYF; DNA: TGCGCCAGCAGCTTGGGGACAGGACCCTACGAGCAGTACTTC
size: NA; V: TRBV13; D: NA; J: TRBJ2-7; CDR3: CASSSRTPYEQYF; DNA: TGTGCCAGCAGCTCTCGGACACCCTACGAGCAGTACTTC
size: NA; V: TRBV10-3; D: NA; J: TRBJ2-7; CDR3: CAITRTSQTGEQYF; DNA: TGTGCCATCACCAGGACTTCTCAAACCGGCGAGCAGTACTTC
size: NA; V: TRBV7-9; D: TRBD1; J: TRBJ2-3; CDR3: CASSLGQGADTQYF; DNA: TGTGCCAGCAGCTTAGGTCAGGGGGCAGATACGCAGTATTTT
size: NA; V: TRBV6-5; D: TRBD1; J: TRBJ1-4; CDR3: CASSRGLPNEKLFF; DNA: TGTGCCAGCAGTAGGGGGCTTCCTAATGAAAAACTGTTTTTT
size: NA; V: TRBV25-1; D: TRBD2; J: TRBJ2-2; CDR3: CASSEAGRTGELFF; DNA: TGTGCCAGCAGTGAAGCCGGGAGGACCGGGGAGCTGTTTTTT
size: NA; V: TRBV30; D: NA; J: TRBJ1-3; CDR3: CAWSPGGNTIYF; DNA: TGTGCCTGGAGTCCAGGGGGAAACACCATATATTTT